The present T cell receptor beta chain was sequenced within a study of cytomegalovirus exposure and HLA in healthy donors. Primers for the PCR totalled 60 Vbeta and 13 Jbeta. TCRdb keeps only in-frame clones here, not all; method: immunoSEQ multiplex PCR. The sample carries about 180,000 clones, about four fifths recorded once. Trimming removed 5 bases from V and 8 bases from J, with 13 bases in between. CDR1 is SQVTM and CDR2 is ANQGSEA in the germline V gene. This CDR3 region has 12 residues. Sequencing was performed on PBMCs. This TCR derives from a man younger than 40 in good health and CMV-seronegative. The chain links TRBV29-1 to TRBJ2-1, with D perhaps matching TRBD1 (6 bases). The CDR3 loop reads CSVQGMVDEQFF. The CDR3, as DNA: TGCAGCGTTCAGGGGATGGTGGATGAGCAGTTCTTC.